This entry lists 32 T cell receptor beta chains sequenced from one sample in a study of cytomegalovirus exposure and HLA in healthy donors. A multiplex PCR was run with 60 Vbeta primers and 13 Jbeta primers. Generated by immunoSEQ multiplex PCR, the TCRdb table keeps only in-frame clones and is missing some. The data contain approximately 130,000 clones, almost 85% of them singletons. What was sequenced was PBMCs. These receptors were obtained from a woman aged 18-30 years in good health and CMV-seronegative.

The chain is built from TRBV6-1 and TRBJ2-7, with 7 bases matching TRBD2. This CDR3 spans 14 amino acids. V lost 7 bases to trimming and J lost 3 bases; unmatched junction nucleotides: 9. Germline CDR1 reads MNHNS; CDR2 reads SASEGT. CDR3 DNA: TGTGCCAGCATTTTTGGCGGGGGAGTCTACGAGCAGTACTTC. Residues: CASIFGGGVYEQYF.

The rearrangement joins TRBV27 to TRBJ2-1, with TRBD2 matching over 7 bases. Germline CDR1 is MNHEY and CDR2 is SMNVEV (reference sequence). This CDR3 spans 16 amino acids. V dropped 2 bases and J dropped 1; count of bases not matched to a gene: 5. CDR3 in DNA: TGTGCCAGCAGTTTAGGAGCGGGATATTCCTACAATGAGCAGTTCTTC. Translated, it gives CASSLGAGYSYNEQFF.

The chain has TRBV21-1 and TRBJ1-2. TRBV21-1 is recorded as a pseudogene. The CDR3 consists of 12 residues. Here the CDR3 DNA reads TGTGCCAGCCTCGGGAGTCGATATGGCTACACCTTC. It translates to CASLGSRYGYTF.

The J gene is TRBJ2-5, the V gene TRBV6-1, with 9 bases lining up with TRBD2. Losses at the gene ends were 0 bases for V and 0 bases for J; bases not matched to a gene: 8. This CDR3 has 18 amino acids. Germline V CDR1 and CDR2: MNHNS, SASEGT. As DNA, the CDR3 is TGTGCCAGCAGTGAAGCGACCCTAGCGGGGATATACCAAGAGACCCAGTACTTC. It translates to CASSEATLAGIYQETQYF.

Turning to this clone: At one end the junction does not follow the germline gene, possibly because of a read error. The J gene is TRBJ2-4, the V gene TRBV29-1; 8 positions match TRBD1. Germline CDR1 and CDR2: SQVTM and ANQGSEA. This CDR3 contains 14 residues. For the CDR3, the DNA is TGCAGCGTTGAGGACAGGGTAGCCAAAAACAGTCAGTACTTC. This translates into CSVEDRVAKNSQYF.

The CDR3 nucleotides are TGTGCCAGCAGTTACCCAGGGGAGAAAGCTTTCTTT. This gives the protein CASSYPGEKAFF. The genes are TRBV6-6 and TRBJ1-1, with D possibly being TRBD1 (6 bases). CDR1 MNHNY and CDR2 SVGAGI come from the germline V gene (reference sequence). Trimming took off 2 bases at V and 9 bases at J, with 10 bases between the two ends. The CDR3 covers 12 residues.

The rearrangement links TRBV18 to TRBJ1-2; TRBD1 matches 9 bases. The J segment lost 2 bases and the V segment lost 10 bases, leaving 17 bases of the junction unmatched. The germline V gene has CDR1 KGHSH and CDR2 LQKENI. This CDR3 region has 17 residues. The CDR3 bases are TGTGCCACCGAGGGCGGGACAGGGTCCCCCGTCAACTATGGCTACACCTTC. This codes for CATEGGTGSPVNYGYTF.

This clone came up once. The chain employs TRBV19 and TRBJ2-1, with 8 bases matching TRBD2. Trimming removed 7 bases from V and 5 bases from J; junction bases left unmatched: 10. The length of the CDR3 is 15 residues. Germline CDR1 LNHDA, CDR2 SQIVND (reference sequence). The CDR3: CASTPGLGLHNEQFF. The CDR3 coding sequence is TGTGCCAGTACCCCGGGACTAGGGTTGCACAATGAGCAGTTCTTC.

V is TRBV18 and J is TRBJ2-7; a possible D gene is TRBD1 (5 bases). Trimming removed 4 bases from V and 2 bases from J, with 12 bases in between. Germline CDR1 KGHSH, CDR2 LQKENI. The CDR3 spans 14 residues. CDR3 loop: CASSHPDSPYEQYF. The CDR3 DNA reads as TGTGCCAGCTCACACCCTGACAGTCCCTACGAGCAGTACTTC.

Remarks on this clone: At one end, the junction sequence differs from germline, possibly due to a read error. The J gene is TRBJ2-6, the V gene TRBV7-9; tentative D call: TRBD1 (5 bases). The CDR3 loop spans 13 amino acids. Germline V gene lookup returns CDR1 SEHNR and CDR2 FQNEAQ (reference sequence). The CDR3 region is CASSLTGANGLTF. DNA for the CDR3: TGTGCCAGCAGCCTGACTGGGGCCAACGGCCTGACTTTC.

In this sample, this clone turned up once. The CDR3 region is CASSQGHGTGDTEAFF. CDR3 coding DNA: TGTGCCAGCAGCCAAGGTCACGGGACAGGGGACACTGAAGCTTTCTTT. The chain employs TRBV4-2 and TRBJ1-1; TRBD1 aligns across 10 bases. Germline V lookup: CDR1 LGHNA, CDR2 YNFKEQ. Trimming at V came to 1 base and at J to 3 bases, leaving 5 bases not matched to a gene. The CDR3 extends over 16 amino acids.

J is TRBJ1-1 and V is TRBV7-3; a weak D match, TRBD1 (6 bases). The CDR3 spans 13 residues. The germline gives CDR1 SGHTA, CDR2 FQGTGA. Trimming took 5 bases from V and 1 from J, leaving 8 bases between them. CDR3 sequence: CASSPTGNTEAFF. The CDR3 nucleotides are TGTGCCAGCAGCCCGACAGGGAACACTGAAGCTTTCTTT.

This clone was observed a few times. The CDR3 bases are TGCGCCAGCAGCCACTTACAGGACTACTCCTACGAGCAGTACTTC. It specifies CASSHLQDYSYEQYF. The chain uses TRBV4-1 and TRBJ2-7, with D possibly TRBD2 on 6 matching bases. Deletions cut 3 bases from V and 0 bases from J, with 12 bases between. CDR3 length: 15 amino acids. Germline CDR1 is MGHRA and CDR2 is YSYEKL.

The V gene is TRBV11-2, the J gene TRBJ1-1; 11 bases are shared with TRBD1. Germline V lookup: CDR1 SGHAT, CDR2 FQNNGV. This CDR3 is 15 amino acids long. V was clipped by 3 bases and J by 4 bases; unmatched bases: 4. The CDR3 DNA follows: TGTGCCAGCAGCTTCGGGGACAGGGGGGGCACTGAAGCTTTCTTT. This sequence encodes CASSFGDRGGTEAFF.

J is TRBJ1-1 and V is TRBV5-1, with D tentatively TRBD1 (5 bases). Germline V gene sequence: CDR1 SGHRS, CDR2 YFSETQ. The length of the CDR3 is 12 residues. V shed 2 bases and J shed 7 bases, with 9 bases lying between them. The CDR3 sequence is CASSFGGDEAFF. The CDR3 DNA is TGCGCCAGCAGCTTTGGGGGGGATGAAGCTTTCTTT.

Note on this clone: The junction departs from the called germline gene at one end, perhaps through a read error. The rearrangement links TRBV7-9 to TRBJ1-1, with D unclear. Looked up from germline, CDR1 is SEHNR and CDR2 is FQNEAQ (reference sequence). The CDR3 covers 9 residues. The CDR3 nucleotides are TGTGCCAGCAGCACTAAAGCTTTCTTT. Translation: CASSTKAFF.

The chain links TRBV30 to TRBJ1-2; no clear D. The CDR3 extends over 12 amino acids. V was cut by 1 base and J by 4 bases, with 7 bases left in between. CDR1 is GTSNPN, CDR2 SVGIG, per germline (reference sequence). CDR3 nucleotide sequence: TGTGCCTGGAGTGGGCATGTCTATGGCTACACCTTC. It codes for CAWSGHVYGYTF.

This clone was observed a single time. The chain couples TRBV5-1 to TRBJ1-2; 9 nucleotides align to TRBD1. CDR1 is SGHRS, CDR2 YFSETQ, per germline. The CDR3 loop spans 15 amino acids. V shed 4 bases and J 5 bases; nucleotides not matched to a gene: 9. The CDR3 spells CASSEHRGHVYGYTF. CDR3 DNA: TGCGCCAGCAGCGAACACAGGGGGCACGTATATGGCTACACCTTC.

This clone was detected only a few times. The CDR3: CATSREAGGPDTQYF. CDR3 nucleotides: TGTGCCACCAGCAGGGAAGCGGGGGGGCCCGATACGCAGTATTTT. This chain uses TRBV15 with TRBJ2-3, with 10 positions matching TRBD2. V gave up 3 bases and J gave up 6 bases; unmatched junction bases: 6. Germline V gene lookup returns CDR1 LNHNV and CDR2 YYDKDF (reference sequence). This CDR3 has 15 residues.

The rearrangement links TRBV4-1 to TRBJ1-1, with D tentatively TRBD1 (5 bases). Germline CDR1 reads MGHRA; CDR2 reads YSYEKL. The V and J ends lost 2 bases and 7 bases respectively, with 14 bases between them. This CDR3 is built from 14 residues. CDR3 residues: CASSQQGEWVEAFF. The CDR3 DNA reads TGCGCCAGCAGCCAACAGGGTGAATGGGTTGAAGCTTTCTTT.

Points on this clone: Mismatch with germline at one junction end may stem from a read error. The CDR3 here is CASSPGGSGANGLTF. CDR3 nucleotides: TGTGCCAGCAGTCCCGGGGGGTCTGGGGCCAACGGCCTGACTTTC. The V and J genes are TRBV27 and TRBJ2-6; 7 bases are a match to TRBD2. From germline, CDR1 is MNHEY and CDR2 SMNVEV (reference sequence). The CDR3 covers 15 residues. Together with reference TRBV27 and TRBJ2-6, the CDR3 gives the full variable domain: EAQVTQNPRYLITVTGKKLTVTCSQNMNHEYMSWYRQDPGLGLRQIYYSMNVEVTDKGDVPEGYKVSRKEKRNFPLILESPSPNQTSLYFCASSPGGSGANGLTFGAGSRLTVL.

This clone was seen a few times. This sequence joins TRBV5-6 and TRBJ1-2; tentatively, D is TRBD1 (6 bases). The V end was cut by 3 bases, the J end by 1 base, with 10 bases between. Germline values: CDR1 SGHDT, CDR2 YYEEEE. The CDR3 covers 14 residues. The CDR3 nucleotides are TGTGCCAGCAGCTGGGAGGGGGTTAACTATGGCTACACCTTC. It encodes CASSWEGVNYGYTF.

The CDR3 spells CAWRATGSYEQYF. The CDR3, as DNA: TGTGCCTGGAGAGCAACAGGTTCCTACGAGCAGTACTTC. The chain combines TRBV30 with TRBJ2-7; possibly TRBD1 for D (5 bases). The CDR3 length is 13 residues. The V gene lost 3 bases and the J gene lost 1 base, with 10 bases spanning the gap. Germline lookup yields CDR1 GTSNPN and CDR2 SVGIG (reference sequence).

The chain recombines TRBV21-1 with TRBJ1-1; the DNA was not compared with TRBD1, the D call given in the table. TRBV21-1 is a recognized pseudogene. This CDR3 region has 15 residues. CDR3 in DNA: TGTGCCAGCAGCACAGACAGGGAGAGGGTCACTGAAGCTTTCTTT. It codes for CASSTDRERVTEAFF.

This clone was seen a few times. The rearrangement joins TRBV27 to TRBJ1-3; no firm D call. Looked up from germline, CDR1 is MNHEY and CDR2 is SMNVEV (reference sequence). The CDR3 is 15 residues long. Trimming shortened V by 4 bases and J by 0 bases, and 10 bases separated the two germline ends. The CDR3 nucleotides are TGTGCCAGCAGTTCCCTGGGAGTCTCTGGAAACACCATATATTTT. Amino acid sequence: CASSSLGVSGNTIYF.

This sequence joins TRBV7-2 and TRBJ1-2; possible D gene TRBD1, 5 bases. V dropped 6 bases and J dropped 7 bases, with 15 bases sitting between them. The germline V gene has CDR1 SGHTA and CDR2 FQGNSA. This CDR3 has 13 amino acids. CDR3 bases: TGTGCCAGCAGTTCAGACAGAGGCTTTGGCTACACCTTC. Its translation: CASSSDRGFGYTF. Based on the CDR3 plus reference TRBV7-2 and TRBJ1-2, the full variable domain is GAGVSQSPSNKVTEKGKDVELRCDPISGHTALYWYRQSLGQGLEFLIYFQGNSAPDKSGLPSDRFSAERTGGSVSTLTIQRTQQEDSAVYLCASSSDRGFGYTFGSGTRLTVV.

This rearrangement joins TRBV4-2 to TRBJ1-2, with D unclear. The V end was cut by 1 base, the J end by 8 bases, with 11 bases between. The CDR3 totals 13 residues. CDR1 and CDR2 (germline): LGHNA, YNFKEQ. CDR3 bases: TGTGCCAGCAGCCAAGGGTTAACTGCGGGCTACACCTTC. It specifies CASSQGLTAGYTF.

This clone was observed a single time. The CDR3: CASRRPGTGYDHYEQYF. The CDR3 DNA is TGTGCCAGCAGACGACCCGGGACAGGGTACGATCACTACGAGCAGTACTTC. The rearrangement uses TRBV27 and TRBJ2-7; TRBD1 matches at 9 bases. V shed 6 bases, J shed 3 bases, and the junction held 15 bases outside the gene matches. Germline CDR1 reads MNHEY; CDR2 reads SMNVEV (reference sequence). The CDR3 runs to 17 residues.

There are a few counts of this clone. This chain connects TRBV4-1 to TRBJ1-2; TRBD1 agrees at 8 bases. Germline CDR1 MGHRA, CDR2 YSYEKL. The CDR3 loop spans 15 amino acids. Losses at the gene ends were 4 bases for V and 1 base for J; bases not matched to a gene: 5. The CDR3 sequence: CASSLGQGINYGYTF. Written as DNA, the CDR3 is TGCGCCAGCAGCCTCGGACAGGGAATTAACTATGGCTACACCTTC.

CDR3 DNA sequence: TGTGCCAGCAGCTTTCGGACTAGCGGGGGCTACGAGCAGTACTTC. Residues: CASSFRTSGGYEQYF. This rearrangement joins TRBV7-9 to TRBJ2-7; 13 nucleotides align to TRBD2. The germline CDR1 and CDR2 sequences are SEHNR and FQNEAQ (reference sequence). The CDR3 contains 15 residues. V was pared by 3 bases and J by 3 bases, with 2 bases of the junction left unmatched.

V usage is TRBV7-9 and J usage is TRBJ1-1, with D hard to call. CDR1 and CDR2 (germline): SEHNR, FQNEAQ (reference sequence). The ends were cut back, 6 bases at V and 2 bases at J, with 13 bases in the middle. The CDR3 is 14 amino acids. CDR3 in amino acids: CASRGEGRNTEAFF. The CDR3 DNA sequence: TGTGCCAGCAGAGGCGAGGGTAGAAACACTGAAGCTTTCTTT.

This clone was observed a few times. This rearrangement joins TRBV4-1 to TRBJ1-2; D is perhaps TRBD1 (5 bases). The CDR3 covers 15 residues. V was shortened by 1 base and J by 0 bases, with 9 bases between the two germline ends. Germline V lookup: CDR1 MGHRA, CDR2 YSYEKL. The DNA of the CDR3 is TGCGCCAGCAGCCAAGCGACAGTGACTAACTATGGCTACACCTTC. This encodes CASSQATVTNYGYTF.